These 17 T cell receptor beta chains share one sample of origin, sequenced in a study of blood T cells in healthy people across ages. The second PCR ran about 7 to 12 cycles with a sample-barcoded 5' primer and J-beta primers. TCRdb fed the 5' RACE reads into MiXCR, producing one record per CDR3 protein. The data show fewer than 1 million distinct CDR3 sequences, with around 42% seen just once and under 20% held by the top ten. The sequencing sample was made of blood. Every receptor here comes from a man in his fifties or sixties in good health.

This chain uses TRBV5-5 with TRBJ2-5, with no clear D. Germline V gene data show CDR1 as SGHKS and CDR2 as YYEKEE (reference sequence). Trimming stripped 0 bases from V and 11 bases from J, with 20 bases between. The CDR3 spans 15 residues. CDR3 protein: CASSLVVRRPGEQYF. The CDR3 DNA follows: TGTGCCAGCAGCTTGGTTGTAAGGAGACCCGGAGAGCAGTACTTC.

This clonotype showed up just a few times. The gene calls are TRBV12-3 or TRBV12-4 and TRBJ2-1; possibly TRBD1 or TRBD2 for D (5 bases each). CDR3 length: 15 residues. With 10 bases removed from V and 5 bases from J, the gap between germline ends came to 21 bases. For the CDR3, the DNA is TGTGCCACTTCTAGGGGAGTACATGGGGACAATGAGCAGTTCTTC. As protein: CATSRGVHGDNEQFF.

This clonotype was seen only a few times. The chain's CDR3 is CASSLAAGGPYEQFF. The CDR3 DNA reads TGCGCCAGCAGCTTGGCGGCGGGGGGGCCCTATGAGCAGTTCTTC. The rearrangement links TRBV5-1 to TRBJ2-1; 9 bases match TRBD2. The V gene's germline CDR1 is SGHRS and CDR2 YFSETQ. This CDR3 region has 15 residues. V was pared by 0 bases and J by 8 bases, with 6 bases of the junction left unmatched.

This clonotype was counted a few times. The chain combines TRBV7-2 with TRBJ2-3, with 9 bases that match TRBD2. V gave up 6 bases and J gave up 4 bases; unmatched junction bases: 11. From germline, CDR1 is SGHTA and CDR2 FQGNSA. This CDR3 has 16 amino acids. CDR3 residues: CASRQMASGVADTQYF. The CDR3, as DNA: TGTGCCAGCAGACAAATGGCTAGCGGGGTAGCAGATACGCAGTATTTT. Full variable domain (missing parts from reference TRBV7-2 and TRBJ2-3): GAGVSQSPSNKVTEKGKDVELRCDPISGHTALYWYRQSLGQGLEFLIYFQGNSAPDKSGLPSDRFSAERTGGSVSTLTIQRTQQEDSAVYLCASRQMASGVADTQYFGPGTRLTVL.

The chain is built from TRBV24-1 and TRBJ2-1, with a possible D match to TRBD2 (6 bases). This CDR3 comprises 14 residues. Per germline, CDR1 KGHDR and CDR2 SFDVKD. Trimming took 6 bases from V and 1 from J, leaving 9 bases between them. This CDR3 reads CATSPGESYNEQFF. DNA of the CDR3: TGTGCCACCAGTCCGGGAGAATCCTACAATGAGCAGTTCTTC.

The chain has TRBV27 and TRBJ1-1, with D possibly being TRBD1 (5 bases). The CDR3 length is 11 residues. V gave up 6 bases and J gave up 6 bases, with 8 bases separating them. CDR1 is MNHEY, CDR2 SMNVEV, per germline (reference sequence). CDR3 loop: CASSQGAEAFF. CDR3 DNA: TGTGCCAGCAGCCAGGGAGCTGAAGCTTTCTTT.

This clonotype came up a few times. The V gene is TRBV20-1, the J gene TRBJ2-7; a possible D gene is TRBD2 (6 bases). CDR1 is DFQATT, CDR2 SNEGSKA, per germline (reference sequence). V was cut by 6 bases and J by 2 bases, with 20 bases left in between. This CDR3 spans 15 amino acids. CDR3 bases: TGCAGTGCCAGCTTCCCTCGGCGGGGACCCTACGAGCAGTACTTC. This sequence encodes CSASFPRRGPYEQYF.

V usage is TRBV6-2 or TRBV6-3 and J usage is TRBJ2-1; maybe TRBD2 (5 bases). Trimming cost V 2 bases and J 8 bases, with 28 bases left between them. From germline, CDR1 is MNHEY and CDR2 SVGEGT. The CDR3 is 19 residues long. The DNA for the CDR3 is TGTGCCAGCAGTTACCCAACTCGGCCTGACGGACTGTTGAGGGATGAGCAGTTCTTC. Translating gives CASSYPTRPDGLLRDEQFF.

This clonotype was observed at least ten times. The chain carries TRBV29-1 and TRBJ2-5; TRBD2 agrees at 7 bases. Trimming at V came to 8 bases and at J to 5 bases, leaving 8 bases not matched to a gene. The CDR3 covers 12 residues. CDR1 and CDR2 (germline): SQVTM, ANQGSEA. The CDR3 loop reads CSTRDYGETQYF. CDR3 DNA sequence: TGCAGCACTCGGGACTATGGGGAGACCCAGTACTTC.

Only a few counts were recorded for this clonotype. The V call is TRBV11-2, the J call TRBJ2-7; the match to TRBD1 covers 9 bases. With V trimmed by 0 bases and J by 5 bases, 8 bases remained unmatched. There are 16 residues in the CDR3. Germline V gene sequence: CDR1 SGHAT, CDR2 FQNNGV. The CDR3 spells CASSLDLRTGVHEQYF. The CDR3, as DNA: TGTGCCAGCAGCTTAGATCTACGGACAGGGGTCCACGAGCAGTACTTC. Full variable domain (missing parts from reference TRBV11-2 and TRBJ2-7): EAGVAQSPRYKIIEKRQSVAFWCNPISGHATLYWYQQILGQGPKLLIQFQNNGVVDDSQLPKDRFSAERLKGVDSTLKIQPAKLEDSAVYLCASSLDLRTGVHEQYFGPGTRLTVT.

CDR3 in DNA: TGTGCCAGCAGTTCCTCCGGGACAGCAAAAAACATTCAGTACTTC. It translates to CASSSSGTAKNIQYF. The chain joins TRBV12-3 or TRBV12-4 to TRBJ2-4; the match to TRBD1 covers 7 bases. J lost 4 bases, V lost 4 bases, and 7 bases had no gene match. CDR3 size: 15 residues.

V is TRBV7-2 and J is TRBJ1-5, with TRBD1 matching over 8 bases. CDR1 and CDR2 (germline): SGHTA, FQGNSA. V gave up 5 bases and J gave up 5 bases; unmatched junction bases: 8. The CDR3 has 15 amino acids. The CDR3 spells CASSPGQGPYQPQHF. DNA for the CDR3: TGTGCCAGCAGCCCCGGACAGGGTCCCTATCAGCCCCAGCATTTT.

The chain couples TRBV7-9 to TRBJ1-6; possible D gene TRBD1, 6 bases. The CDR3 covers 14 residues. Per germline, CDR1 SEHNR and CDR2 FQNEAQ (reference sequence). V gave up 1 base and J gave up 8 bases, with 9 bases separating them. The CDR3: CASSLEDSDSPLHF. Written as DNA, the CDR3 is TGTGCCAGCAGCTTAGAGGACAGCGATTCACCCCTCCACTTT.

This clonotype has more than one count but fewer than ten. The chain combines TRBV30 with TRBJ2-4; D assignment may be TRBD1 or TRBD2 (5 bases each). Germline V gene data show CDR1 as GTSNPN and CDR2 as SVGIG (reference sequence). The CDR3 consists of 14 residues. Between the trimmed V and J ends, which lost 3 bases and 3 bases, there was a span of 12 bases. CDR3 protein: CAWRVRDLKNIQYF. As DNA, the CDR3 is TGTGCCTGGAGAGTCCGGGACCTCAAAAACATTCAGTACTTC.

V gene TRBV7-6 combines with J gene TRBJ2-7; 10 nucleotides line up with TRBD1. CDR3 length: 15 amino acids. Per germline, CDR1 SGHVS and CDR2 FNYEAQ. The trim removed 4 bases at V and 4 bases at J, leaving 7 bases unmatched. The CDR3 region is CASSSTGQGLYEQYF. The CDR3 DNA follows: TGTGCCAGCAGCTCAACGGGACAGGGGTTGTACGAGCAGTACTTC.

The chain is built from TRBV29-1 and TRBJ2-1; the match to TRBD1 covers 8 bases. V dropped 6 bases and J dropped 1; count of bases not matched to a gene: 5. CDR1 SQVTM and CDR2 ANQGSEA come from the germline V gene. This CDR3 spans 14 amino acids. CDR3 protein: CSVETGGSYNEQFF. In DNA, the CDR3 is TGCAGCGTGGAAACAGGGGGTTCCTACAATGAGCAGTTCTTC.

The chain employs TRBV27 and TRBJ2-5, with 14 bases identical to TRBD2. Losses at the gene ends were 3 bases for V and 5 bases for J; bases not matched to a gene: 5. This CDR3 contains 16 residues. CDR1 is MNHEY, CDR2 SMNVEV, per germline (reference sequence). This chain's CDR3 is CASSLTSGGALETQYF. The CDR3 bases are TGTGCCAGCAGTTTGACTAGCGGGGGGGCCTTGGAGACCCAGTACTTC.